This T cell receptor (beta chain) was observed in a study of blood T cell repertoires in COVID-19. TCRdb's copy holds only in-frame clones and misses some; the assay was immunoSEQ multiplex PCR. This table holds about 400,000 clones, more than 75% found once. Germline V gene sequence: CDR1 SGHRS, CDR2 YFSETQ. This CDR3 comprises 16 residues. The germline V and J ends were trimmed by 5 bases and 0 bases, with 15 bases remaining between them. The sample consisted of PBMCs or T cells enriched from blood (not recorded which). The rearrangement joins TRBV5-1 to TRBJ1-3; no clear D gene. The TCR originated in a woman aged 25 to 45 who had recovered from COVID-19. CDR3 sequence: CASSLDIVSSGNTIYF. In DNA form, the CDR3 reads TGCGCCAGCAGTTTAGACATTGTCAGCTCTGGAAACACCATATATTTT.